These T cell receptor beta chains were read from a single sample in a study of cytomegalovirus exposure and HLA in healthy donors. Repertoires were generated with immunoSEQ multiplex PCR, while TCRdb's copy carries only in-frame clones and drops some. The sample has around 230,000 clones, about three quarters seen once. Sample: PBMCs. The source of these receptors is a boy aged 5-17 years in good health and CMV-seronegative. The CDR3 runs from the conserved cysteine through the conserved F or W. The D gene is left open where the match is weak. Part of the rows lack a size; the others show once, few, many or a class for expanded clones.

CDR3: CAWSPLRDRGHQPQHF
DNA: TGTGCCTGGAGTCCCCTCCGGGACAGGGGGCATCAGCCCCAGCATTTT
V: TRBV30
length: 16
size: -
D: TRBD1
J: TRBJ1-5

CDR3: CASSDRNTGELFF
DNA: TGTGCCAGCAGTGACAGAAACACCGGGGAGCTGTTTTTT
V: TRBV6-1
length: 13
size: -
D: -
J: TRBJ2-2

CDR3: CASSTGLDQFF
DNA: TGTGCCAGCAGTACGGGTCTTGACCAGTTCTTC
V: TRBV6-5
length: 11
size: -
D: -
J: TRBJ2-1

CDR3: CASSFRAGHQPQHF
DNA: TGTGCCAGCAGCTTTCGGGCAGGGCATCAGCCCCAGCATTTT
V: TRBV5-6
length: 14
size: -
D: -
J: TRBJ1-5

CDR3: CASSYLRGVGVNEQFF
DNA: TGTGCCAGCAGTTACCTTCGGGGAGTTGGGGTAAATGAGCAGTTCTTC
V: TRBV6-5
length: 16
size: -
D: -
J: TRBJ2-1

CDR3: CASSLKRGGTYEQYF
DNA: TGTGCCAGCAGTTTAAAGAGAGGCGGGACCTACGAGCAGTACTTC
V: TRBV27
length: 15
size: -
D: -
J: TRBJ2-7

CDR3: CASSYSGGLDTDTQYF
DNA: TGTGCCAGCAGTTACTCGGGGGGACTTGACACAGATACGCAGTATTTT
V: TRBV6-5
length: 16
size: -
D: -
J: TRBJ2-3

CDR3: CASSYLLADTQYF
DNA: TGTGCCAGCAGCTACTTATTGGCAGATACGCAGTATTTT
V: TRBV7-9
length: 13
size: -
D: -
J: TRBJ2-3

CDR3: CASSQRSTYEQYF
DNA: TGTGCCAGCAGCCAGCGGAGTACCTACGAGCAGTACTTC
V: TRBV14
length: 13
size: -
D: -
J: TRBJ2-7

CDR3: CASSLAGTNYEQYF
DNA: TGTGCCAGCAGCTTAGCCGGGACAAACTACGAGCAGTACTTC
V: TRBV7-6
length: 14
size: -
D: -
J: TRBJ2-7

CDR3: CSVLGPGHFYGYTF
DNA: TGCAGCGTCCTAGGTCCGGGACACTTTTATGGCTACACCTTC
V: TRBV29-1
length: 14
size: -
D: -
J: TRBJ1-2

CDR3: CASSQVPSGFTGELFF
DNA: TGCGCCAGCAGCCAAGTTCCTAGCGGGTTTACCGGGGAGCTGTTTTTT
V: TRBV4-1
length: 16
size: few
D: TRBD2
J: TRBJ2-2

CDR3: CASKYRALNTEAFF
DNA: TGTGCCAGCAAGTACAGGGCACTGAACACTGAAGCTTTCTTT
V: TRBV6-1
length: 14
size: -
D: -
J: TRBJ1-1

CDR3: CASSKEDRGARRSDGNTIYF
DNA: TGTGCCAGCAGCAAAGAAGACAGGGGGGCCCGGCGATCGGATGGAAACACCATATATTTT
V: TRBV21-1
length: 20
size: -
D: -
J: TRBJ1-3

CDR3: CASEGLAGESTDTQYF
DNA: TGTGCCAGCGAGGGGCTAGCGGGAGAAAGCACAGATACGCAGTATTTT
V: TRBV7-9
length: 16
size: -
D: TRBD2
J: TRBJ2-3

CDR3: CASSRGTDSTDTQYF
DNA: TGTGCCAGCTCACGGGGGACAGACAGCACAGATACGCAGTATTTT
V: TRBV18
length: 15
size: -
D: TRBD1
J: TRBJ2-3

CDR3: CASSLGTSGSLTYFEQFF
DNA: TGTGCCAGCAGTTTGGGGACTAGCGGGAGTTTGACTTATTTTGAGCAGTTCTTC
V: TRBV27
length: 18
size: -
D: TRBD2
J: TRBJ2-1

CDR3: CASSASPGVFF
DNA: TGTGCCAGCAGTGCCTCGCCAGGGGTTTTCTTT
V: TRBV2
length: 11
size: -
D: -
J: TRBJ1-1

CDR3: CASSLWASGGDTQYF
DNA: TGTGCCAGCAGCTTATGGGCTAGCGGGGGAGATACGCAGTATTTT
V: TRBV7-8
length: 15
size: -
D: TRBD2
J: TRBJ2-3

CDR3: CAWSVASGGEDTQYF
DNA: TGTGCCTGGAGTGTGGCTAGCGGGGGAGAGGATACGCAGTATTTT
V: TRBV30
length: 15
size: few
D: TRBD2
J: TRBJ2-3

CDR3: CASSLLAGGPGETQYF
DNA: TGTGCCAGCAGCCTACTAGCGGGGGGGCCTGGAGAGACCCAGTACTTC
V: TRBV14
length: 16
size: -
D: TRBD2
J: TRBJ2-5

CDR3: CASSWSGGASNEQFF
DNA: TGTGCCAGCAGCTGGAGCGGGGGGGCCTCCAATGAGCAGTTCTTC
V: TRBV7-3
length: 15
size: -
D: TRBD2
J: TRBJ2-1

CDR3: CASSPTGVWSGYTF
DNA: TGTGCCAGCAGTCCTACAGGGGTTTGGAGCGGCTACACCTTC
V: TRBV27
length: 14
size: -
D: TRBD1
J: TRBJ1-2

CDR3: CASSLQGSSYEQYF
DNA: TGTGCCAGCAGCTTACAGGGGAGCTCCTACGAGCAGTACTTC
V: TRBV7-9
length: 14
size: -
D: -
J: TRBJ2-7

CDR3: CASSPDRGEKLFF
DNA: TGTGCCAGCAGCCCGGACAGGGGGGAGAAACTGTTTTTT
V: TRBV5-4
length: 13
size: -
D: TRBD1
J: TRBJ1-4